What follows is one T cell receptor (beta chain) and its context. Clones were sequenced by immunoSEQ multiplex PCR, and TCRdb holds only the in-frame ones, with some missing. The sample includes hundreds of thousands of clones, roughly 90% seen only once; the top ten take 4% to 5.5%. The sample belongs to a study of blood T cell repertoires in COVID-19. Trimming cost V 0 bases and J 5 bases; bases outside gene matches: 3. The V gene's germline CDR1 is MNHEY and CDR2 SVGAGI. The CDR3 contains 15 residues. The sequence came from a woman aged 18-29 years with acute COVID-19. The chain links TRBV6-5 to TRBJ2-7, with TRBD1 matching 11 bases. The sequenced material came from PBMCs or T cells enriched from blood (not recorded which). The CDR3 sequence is CASSYSRGQGDEQYF. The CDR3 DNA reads TGTGCCAGCAGTTACTCGAGGGGACAGGGGGACGAGCAGTACTTC.